The entry below gives a single TCR beta chain sequence along with its context. V was shortened by 6 bases and J by 2 bases, with 17 bases between the two germline ends. Per the germline V gene, CDR1 is DFQATT and CDR2 is SNEGSKA (reference sequence). CDR3 length equals 15 residues. RNA transcripts provided the template for amplifying TCR beta CDR3 regions. First-round RT-PCR relied on HTBI primers, and a second-round multiplex PCR came next. TCRdb used MiXCR to reprocess the multiplex PCR reads, holding one entry per CDR3 protein. The data contain 300,000 to 350,000 distinct CDR3 sequences, roughly 17% of them singletons. The source of the sample is a study of Graves' ophthalmopathy and Graves' hyperthyroidism. Ophthalmopathy cases showed moderate-to-severe activity, scoring CAS ≥3 and NOSPECS ≥4, with duration under 3 months. Other autoimmune diseases, uncontrolled infections, pregnancy or lactation excluded patients from enrollment.

This TCR was recovered from an adult man with Graves' ophthalmopathy. The chain links TRBV20-1 to TRBJ1-5; D perhaps matches TRBD1 (5 bases). The sample consisted of peripheral blood. In DNA form, the CDR3 reads TGCAGTGCCACCATACGGGGGAAAGGCAATCAGCCCCAGCATTTT. Encoded protein: CSATIRGKGNQPQHF.